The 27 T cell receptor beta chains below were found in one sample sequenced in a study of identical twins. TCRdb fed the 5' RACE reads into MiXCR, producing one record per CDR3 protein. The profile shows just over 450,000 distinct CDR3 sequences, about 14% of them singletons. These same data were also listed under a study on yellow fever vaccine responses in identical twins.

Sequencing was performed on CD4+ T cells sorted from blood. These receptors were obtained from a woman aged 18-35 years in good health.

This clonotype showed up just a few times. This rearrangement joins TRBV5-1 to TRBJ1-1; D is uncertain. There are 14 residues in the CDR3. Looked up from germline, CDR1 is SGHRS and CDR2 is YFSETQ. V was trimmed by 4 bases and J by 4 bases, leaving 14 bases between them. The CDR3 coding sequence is TGCGCCAGCAGCGCCCTGACGACCCCCACTGAAGCTTTCTTT. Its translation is CASSALTTPTEAFF.

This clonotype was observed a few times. The CDR3 DNA reads as TGTGCCAGCATGGCCGACAGGGGGAATTCACCCCTCCACTTT. This encodes CASMADRGNSPLHF. The rearrangement uses TRBV2 and TRBJ1-6, with 9 bases fitting TRBD1. Germline V lookup: CDR1 SNHLY, CDR2 FYNNEI. The CDR3 length is 14 residues. Trimming removed 7 bases from V and 7 bases from J; junction bases left unmatched: 5.

This chain's CDR3 is CASSVDQRLYEQYF. CDR3 bases: TGTGCCAGCAGCGTAGACCAAAGACTCTACGAGCAGTACTTC. This chain links TRBV9 with TRBJ2-7; D call uncertain. This CDR3 has 14 residues. With 0 bases removed from V and 3 bases from J, the gap between germline ends came to 10 bases. Germline CDR1 is SGDLS and CDR2 is YYNGEE. The variable domain in full, completed from reference TRBV9 and TRBJ2-7, reads DSGVTQTPKHLITATGQRVTLRCSPRSGDLSVYWYQQSLDQGLQFLIQYYNGEERAKGNILERFSAQQFPDLHSELNLSSLELGDSALYFCASSVDQRLYEQYFGPGTRLTVT.

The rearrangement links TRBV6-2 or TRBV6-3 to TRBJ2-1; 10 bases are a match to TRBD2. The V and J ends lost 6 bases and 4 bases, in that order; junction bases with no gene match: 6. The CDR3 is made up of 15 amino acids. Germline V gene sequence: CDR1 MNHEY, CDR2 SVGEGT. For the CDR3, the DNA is TGTGCCAGCAGGAAACTAGCGGGGCCTTACAATGAGCAGTTCTTC. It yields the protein CASRKLAGPYNEQFF.

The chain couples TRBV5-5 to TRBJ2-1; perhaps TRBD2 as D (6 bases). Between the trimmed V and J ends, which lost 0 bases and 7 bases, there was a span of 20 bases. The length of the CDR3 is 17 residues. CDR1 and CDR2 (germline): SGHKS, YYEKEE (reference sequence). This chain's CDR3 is CASSLGGQGLARNEQFF. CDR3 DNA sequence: TGTGCCAGCAGCTTGGGTGGGCAGGGTCTAGCGCGGAATGAGCAGTTCTTC.

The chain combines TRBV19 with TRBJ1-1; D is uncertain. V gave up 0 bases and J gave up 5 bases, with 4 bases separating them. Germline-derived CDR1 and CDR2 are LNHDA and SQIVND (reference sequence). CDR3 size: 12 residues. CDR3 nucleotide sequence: TGTGCCAGTAGTATAGATGTAACTGAAGCTTTCTTT. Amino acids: CASSIDVTEAFF.

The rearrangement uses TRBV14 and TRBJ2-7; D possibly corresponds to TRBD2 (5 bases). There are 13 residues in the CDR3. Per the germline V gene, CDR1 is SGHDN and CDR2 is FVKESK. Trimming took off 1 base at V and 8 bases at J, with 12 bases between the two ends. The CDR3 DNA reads TGTGCCAGCAGCCAAGTCGGGCGGGCAAAGCAGTACTTC. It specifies CASSQVGRAKQYF. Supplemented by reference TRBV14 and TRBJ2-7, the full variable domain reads EAGVTQFPSHSVIEKGQTVTLRCDPISGHDNLYWYRRVMGKEIKFLLHFVKESKQDESGMPNNRFLAERTGGTYSTLKVQPAELEDSGVYFCASSQVGRAKQYFGPGTRLTVT.

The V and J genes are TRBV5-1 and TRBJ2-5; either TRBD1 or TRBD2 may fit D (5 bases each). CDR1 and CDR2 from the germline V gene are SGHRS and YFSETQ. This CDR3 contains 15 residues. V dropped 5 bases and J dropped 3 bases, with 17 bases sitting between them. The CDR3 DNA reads TGCGCCAGCAGATACGGAAGCAGGGACGAAGAGACCCAGTACTTC. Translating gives CASRYGSRDEETQYF.

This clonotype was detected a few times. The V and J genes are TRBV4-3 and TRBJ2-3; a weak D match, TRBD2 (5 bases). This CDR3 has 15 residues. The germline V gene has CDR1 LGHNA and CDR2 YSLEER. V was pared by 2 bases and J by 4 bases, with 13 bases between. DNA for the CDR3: TGCGCCAGCAGCCAAACTCCGGGTAGCGCAGATACGCAGTATTTT. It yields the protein CASSQTPGSADTQYF.

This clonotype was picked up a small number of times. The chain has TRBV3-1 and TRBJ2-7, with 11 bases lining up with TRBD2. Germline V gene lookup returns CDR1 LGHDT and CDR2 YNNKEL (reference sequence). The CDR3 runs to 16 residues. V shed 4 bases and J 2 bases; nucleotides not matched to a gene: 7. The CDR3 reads CASSRRTSGSPYEQYF. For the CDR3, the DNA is TGTGCCAGCAGCCGTCGTACTAGCGGGAGCCCCTACGAGCAGTACTTC.

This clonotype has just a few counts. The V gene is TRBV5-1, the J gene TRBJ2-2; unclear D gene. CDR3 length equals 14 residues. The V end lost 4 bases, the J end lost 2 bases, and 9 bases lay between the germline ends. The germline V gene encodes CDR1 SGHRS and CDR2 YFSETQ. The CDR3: CASSVDRNTGELFF. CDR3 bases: TGCGCCAGCAGCGTGGACCGTAACACCGGGGAGCTGTTTTTT. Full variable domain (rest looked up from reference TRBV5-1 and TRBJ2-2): KAGVTQTPRYLIKTRGQQVTLSCSPISGHRSVSWYQQTPGQGLQFLFEYFSETQRNKGNFPGRFSGRQFSNSRSEMNVSTLELGDSALYLCASSVDRNTGELFFGEGSRLTVL.

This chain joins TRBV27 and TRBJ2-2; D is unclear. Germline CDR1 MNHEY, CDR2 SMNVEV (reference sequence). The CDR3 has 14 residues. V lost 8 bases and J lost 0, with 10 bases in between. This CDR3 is CASAPTTNTGELFF. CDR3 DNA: TGTGCCAGCGCCCCCACCACGAACACCGGGGAGCTGTTTTTT.

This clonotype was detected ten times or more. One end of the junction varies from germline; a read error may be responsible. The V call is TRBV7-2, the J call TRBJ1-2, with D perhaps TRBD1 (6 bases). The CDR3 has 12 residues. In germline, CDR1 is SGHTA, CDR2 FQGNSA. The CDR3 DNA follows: TGCGCCAGCAGCTTGGACAGCTATGGCTACACCTTC. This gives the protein CASSLDSYGYTF.

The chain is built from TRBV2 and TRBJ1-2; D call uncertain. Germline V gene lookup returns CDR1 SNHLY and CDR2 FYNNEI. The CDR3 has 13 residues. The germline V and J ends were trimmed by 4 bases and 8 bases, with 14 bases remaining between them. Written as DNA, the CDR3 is TGTGCCAGCAGTGTCTCAGGATTTTTGGGCTACACCTTC. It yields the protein CASSVSGFLGYTF.

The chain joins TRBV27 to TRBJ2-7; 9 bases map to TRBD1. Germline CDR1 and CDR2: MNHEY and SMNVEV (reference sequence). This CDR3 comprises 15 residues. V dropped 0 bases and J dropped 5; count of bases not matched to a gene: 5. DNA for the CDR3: TGTGCCAGCAGTTTATCCGGGACAGGGTATGACGAGCAGTACTTC. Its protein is CASSLSGTGYDEQYF.

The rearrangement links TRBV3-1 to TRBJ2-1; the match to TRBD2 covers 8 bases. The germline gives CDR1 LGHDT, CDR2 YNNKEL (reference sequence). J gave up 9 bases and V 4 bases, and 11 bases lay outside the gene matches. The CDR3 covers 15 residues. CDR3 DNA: TGTGCCAGCAGCCCATTGGCGCGGGGGGCAAGTGAGCAGTTCTTC. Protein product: CASSPLARGASEQFF.

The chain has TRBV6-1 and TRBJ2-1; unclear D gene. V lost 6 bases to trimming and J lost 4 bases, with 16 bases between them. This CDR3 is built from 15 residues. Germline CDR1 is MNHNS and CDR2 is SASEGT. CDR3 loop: CASSPLGPKYNEQFF. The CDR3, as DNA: TGTGCCAGCAGCCCCTTGGGTCCCAAATACAATGAGCAGTTCTTC.

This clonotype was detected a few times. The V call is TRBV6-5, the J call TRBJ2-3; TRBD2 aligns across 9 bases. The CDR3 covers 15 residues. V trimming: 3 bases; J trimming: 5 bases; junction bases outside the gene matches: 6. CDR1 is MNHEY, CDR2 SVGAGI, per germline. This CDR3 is CASSYAGGPGDTQYF. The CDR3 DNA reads TGTGCCAGCAGTTATGCGGGGGGGCCCGGAGATACGCAGTATTTT.

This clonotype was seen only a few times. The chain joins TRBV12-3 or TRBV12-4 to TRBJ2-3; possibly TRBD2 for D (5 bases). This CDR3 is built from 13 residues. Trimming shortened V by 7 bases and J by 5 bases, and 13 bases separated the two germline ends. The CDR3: CASKLDNLDTQYF. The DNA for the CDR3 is TGTGCCAGCAAACTAGATAACCTAGATACGCAGTATTTT.

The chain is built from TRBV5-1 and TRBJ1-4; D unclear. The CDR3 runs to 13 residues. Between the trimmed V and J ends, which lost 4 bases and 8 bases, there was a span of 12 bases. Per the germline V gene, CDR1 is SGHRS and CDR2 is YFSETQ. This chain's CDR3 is CASSDRKQEKLFF. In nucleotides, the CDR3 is TGCGCCAGCAGCGACCGGAAGCAAGAAAAACTGTTTTTT.

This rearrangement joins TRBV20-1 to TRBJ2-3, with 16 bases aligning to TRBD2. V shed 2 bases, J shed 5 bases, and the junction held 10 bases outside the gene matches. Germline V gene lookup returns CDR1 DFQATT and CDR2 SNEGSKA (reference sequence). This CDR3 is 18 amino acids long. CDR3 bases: TGCAGTGCTAGACCATCGGGACTAGCGGGAGGGGGCCTAGATACGCAGTATTTT. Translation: CSARPSGLAGGGLDTQYF.

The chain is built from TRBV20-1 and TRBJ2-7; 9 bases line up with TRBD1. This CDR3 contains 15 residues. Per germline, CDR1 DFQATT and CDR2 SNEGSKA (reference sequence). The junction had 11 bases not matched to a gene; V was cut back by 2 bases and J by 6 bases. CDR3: CSARSPGTGNSEQYF. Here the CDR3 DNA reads TGCAGTGCTAGATCGCCCGGGACAGGGAACAGCGAGCAGTACTTC.

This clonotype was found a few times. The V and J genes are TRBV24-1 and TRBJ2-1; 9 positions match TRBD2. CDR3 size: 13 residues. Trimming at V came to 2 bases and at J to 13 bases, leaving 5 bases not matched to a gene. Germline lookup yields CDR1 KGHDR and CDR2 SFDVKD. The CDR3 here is CATSDSLAGIQFF. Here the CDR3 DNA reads TGTGCCACCAGTGATTCACTAGCGGGTATTCAGTTCTTC.

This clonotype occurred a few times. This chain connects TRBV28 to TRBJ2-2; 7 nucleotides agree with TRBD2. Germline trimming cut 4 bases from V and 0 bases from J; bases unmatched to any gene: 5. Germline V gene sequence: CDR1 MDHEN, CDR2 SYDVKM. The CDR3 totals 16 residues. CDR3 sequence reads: CASSWAGAANTGELFF. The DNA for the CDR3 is TGTGCCAGCAGTTGGGCGGGAGCCGCGAACACCGGGGAGCTGTTTTTT.

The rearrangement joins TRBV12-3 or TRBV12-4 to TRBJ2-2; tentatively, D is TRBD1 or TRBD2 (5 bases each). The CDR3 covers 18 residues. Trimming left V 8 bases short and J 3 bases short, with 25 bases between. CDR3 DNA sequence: TGTGCCAGCTCCCGGGGCAGGGTAAACCGGCGGGACACCGGGGAGCTGTTTTTT. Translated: CASSRGRVNRRDTGELFF.

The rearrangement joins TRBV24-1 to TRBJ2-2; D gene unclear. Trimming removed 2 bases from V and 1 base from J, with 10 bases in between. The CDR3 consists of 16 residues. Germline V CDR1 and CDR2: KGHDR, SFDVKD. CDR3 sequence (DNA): TGTGCCACCAGTGATTCCGGGTCCCAGAACACCGGGGAGCTGTTTTTT. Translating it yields CATSDSGSQNTGELFF.

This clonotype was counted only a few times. The CDR3 DNA reads as TGTGCCAGCAGCTTCGCGGGGAGGTTGGTCTACAATGAGCAGTTCTTC. Translating gives CASSFAGRLVYNEQFF. The chain joins TRBV7-9 to TRBJ2-1; possibly TRBD2 for D (6 bases). The CDR3 length is 16 residues. Germline V lookup: CDR1 SEHNR, CDR2 FQNEAQ (reference sequence). With 3 bases removed from V and 3 bases from J, the gap between germline ends came to 15 bases. The variable domain in full, with the rest retrieved from reference TRBV7-9 and TRBJ2-1, is DTGVSQNPRHKITKRGQNVTFRCDPISEHNRLYWYRQTLGQGPEFLTYFQNEAQLEKSRLLSDRFSAERPKGSFSTLEIQRTEQGDSAMYLCASSFAGRLVYNEQFFGPGTRLTVL.